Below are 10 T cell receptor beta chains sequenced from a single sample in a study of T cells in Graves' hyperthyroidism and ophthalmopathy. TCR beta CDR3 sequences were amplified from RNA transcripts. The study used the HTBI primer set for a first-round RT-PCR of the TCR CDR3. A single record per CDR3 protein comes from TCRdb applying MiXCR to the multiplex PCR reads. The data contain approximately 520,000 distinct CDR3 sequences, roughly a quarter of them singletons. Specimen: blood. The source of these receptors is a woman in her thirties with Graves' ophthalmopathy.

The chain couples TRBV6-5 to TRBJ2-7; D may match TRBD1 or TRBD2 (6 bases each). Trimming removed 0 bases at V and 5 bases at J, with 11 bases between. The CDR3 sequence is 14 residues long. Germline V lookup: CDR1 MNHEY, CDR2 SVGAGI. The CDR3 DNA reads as TGTGCCAGCAGTTACTCGAAGGGGGGAGACGAGCAGTACTTC. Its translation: CASSYSKGGDEQYF.

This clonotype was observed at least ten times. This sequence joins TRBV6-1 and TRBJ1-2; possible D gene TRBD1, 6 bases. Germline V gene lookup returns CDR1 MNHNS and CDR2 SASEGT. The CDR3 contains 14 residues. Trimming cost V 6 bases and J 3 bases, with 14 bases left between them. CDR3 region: CASRPGQTHYGYTF. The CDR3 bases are TGTGCCAGCAGGCCCGGACAGACCCACTATGGCTACACCTTC.

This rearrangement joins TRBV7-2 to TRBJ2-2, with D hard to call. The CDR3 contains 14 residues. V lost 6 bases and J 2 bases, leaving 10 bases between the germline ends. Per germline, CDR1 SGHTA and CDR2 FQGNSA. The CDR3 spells CASRPFSNTGELFF. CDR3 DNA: TGTGCCAGCAGACCCTTTTCAAACACCGGGGAGCTGTTTTTT. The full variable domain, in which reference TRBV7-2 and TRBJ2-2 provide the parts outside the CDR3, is GAGVSQSPSNKVTEKGKDVELRCDPISGHTALYWYRQSLGQGLEFLIYFQGNSAPDKSGLPSDRFSAERTGGSVSTLTIQRTQQEDSAVYLCASRPFSNTGELFFGEGSRLTVL.

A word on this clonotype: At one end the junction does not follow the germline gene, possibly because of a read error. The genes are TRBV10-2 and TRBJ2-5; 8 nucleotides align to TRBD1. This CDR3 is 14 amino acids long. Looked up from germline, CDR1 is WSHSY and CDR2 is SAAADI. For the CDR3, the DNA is TGCGCCAGCAATACTCGGGACAGGAGAGAGAACCAGTACTTC. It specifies CASNTRDRRENQYF.

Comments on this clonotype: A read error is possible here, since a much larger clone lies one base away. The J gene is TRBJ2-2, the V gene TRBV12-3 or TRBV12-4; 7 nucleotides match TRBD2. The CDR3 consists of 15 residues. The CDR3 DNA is TGTGCCAGCAGTGTTACTAGCGCAAACACCGGGGAGCTGTGTTTT. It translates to CASSVTSANTGELCF.

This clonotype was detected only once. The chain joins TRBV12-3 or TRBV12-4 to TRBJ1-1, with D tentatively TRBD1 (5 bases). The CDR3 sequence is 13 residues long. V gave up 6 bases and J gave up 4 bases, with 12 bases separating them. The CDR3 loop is CASSRNRFTEAFF. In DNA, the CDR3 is TGTGCCAGCAGCCGAAACAGGTTCACTGAAGCTTTCTTT.

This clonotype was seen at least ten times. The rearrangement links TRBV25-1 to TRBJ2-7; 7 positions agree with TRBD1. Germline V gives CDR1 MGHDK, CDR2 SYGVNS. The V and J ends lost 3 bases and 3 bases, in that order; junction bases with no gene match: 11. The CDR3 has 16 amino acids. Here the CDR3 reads CASSEVGQSPIYEQYF. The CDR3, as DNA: TGTGCCAGCAGTGAGGTGGGACAGAGCCCAATCTACGAGCAGTACTTC.

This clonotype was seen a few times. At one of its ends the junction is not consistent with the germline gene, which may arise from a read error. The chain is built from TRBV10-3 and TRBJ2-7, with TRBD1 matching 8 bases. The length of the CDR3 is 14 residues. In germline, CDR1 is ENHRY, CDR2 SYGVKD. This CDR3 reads CAISVETGALRRDF. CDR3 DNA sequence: TGTGCCATCAGTGTGGAGACAGGGGCTCTTAGACGGGACTTC.

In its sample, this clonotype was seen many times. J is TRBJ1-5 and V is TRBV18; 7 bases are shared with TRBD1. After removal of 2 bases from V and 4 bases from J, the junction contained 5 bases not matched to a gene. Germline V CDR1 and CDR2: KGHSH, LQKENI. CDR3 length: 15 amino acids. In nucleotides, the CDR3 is TGTGCCAGCTCACCAACGACAGGGAAGAATCAGCCCCAGCATTTT. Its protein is CASSPTTGKNQPQHF.

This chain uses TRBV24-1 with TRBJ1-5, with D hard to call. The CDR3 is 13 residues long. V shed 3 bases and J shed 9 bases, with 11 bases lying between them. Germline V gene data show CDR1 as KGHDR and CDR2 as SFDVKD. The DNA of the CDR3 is TGTGCCACCAGTGATGCTACTCCTGGGCCCCAGCATTTT. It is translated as CATSDATPGPQHF.